This TCR beta chain was sequenced for a study of monozygotic twins with inflammatory bowel disease. Study outcomes and limitations: The study found lower TCRbeta diversity (inverse Simpson) in IBD patients than in healthy co-twins. No detectable difference in repertoire similarity separated concordant from discordant twins, possibly as a result of limited power.

The CDR3 is 15 residues long. The germline gives CDR1 SGDLS, CDR2 YYNGEE. Details on this clonotype: Its target is unknown.

Used for each TCR library was 3500 ng of total RNA. From its re-call of the 5' RACE reads, TCRdb lists each CDR3 protein once, without DNA. The sample includes approximately 420,000 distinct CDR3 sequences. Sequenced sample: blood. The chain carries TRBV9 and TRBJ2-1; the D call from TCRdb, TRBD2, cannot be confirmed without DNA. The TCR originated in a human donor with ulcerative colitis or Crohn's disease, or a healthy co-twin of an affected twin (not recorded which). The chain's CDR3 is CASSVGVSAGNEQFF.